The clone carrying this T cell receptor beta chain was observed at least ten times. Its antigen is undetermined. Construction of the TCR beta libraries employed iRepertoire HTBI primers in conjunction with Arm-PCR of CDR3 regions. TCRdb fed the multiplex PCR reads into MiXCR, producing one record per CDR3 protein. This table has 350,000 to 450,000 distinct CDR3 sequences, roughly a fifth appearing once. This entry comes from a study of regulatory T cells in long-lasting Graves disease. Study results and limitations: TRBV28, TRBJ1-2 and TRBJ2-5 were favored in persistent disease. Persistent Graves' patients possessed reduced TCR diversity relative to recently diagnosed ones. Persistent patients had a count of shared public clonotypes (roughly 2,500) that exceeded that of new patients (roughly 1,000).

The time point: persistent/refractory GD, antithyroid drugs over 5 years with positive TRAb. The TCR library used RNA extracted from PBMCs. Staff took about 10 milliliters of peripheral blood and put it into EDTA tubes. CDR1 is SNHLY and CDR2 is FYNNEI in the germline V gene. Trimming took off 8 bases at V and 3 bases at J, with 11 bases between the two ends. The CDR3 consists of 12 residues. This clonotype was obtained from a female donor with Graves disease. The specimen was peripheral blood mononuclear cells (PBMCs), collected when the disease was refractory, from a patient treated with antithyroid drugs. The rearrangement joins TRBV2 to TRBJ2-7, with D perhaps TRBD1 (6 bases). CDR3 residues: CASRQDSYEQYF. CDR3 sequence (DNA): TGTGCCAGCCGCCAGGACAGCTACGAGCAGTACTTC.